These T cell receptor beta chains were read from a single sample in a study of cytomegalovirus exposure and HLA in healthy donors. Measured with immunoSEQ multiplex PCR; TCRdb has only the in-frame clones, and not every one. Its listing shows some 64,000 clones. Material: PBMCs. The source is a woman in her twenties or thirties in good health and CMV-seronegative. The CDR3 runs from the conserved cysteine through the conserved F or W. D genes are given only for firm matches.

j_call d_call v_call cdr3_nt cdr3_aa
TRBJ1-1 . TRBV6-5 TGTGCCAGCGCAACTCAGGTGAACACTGAAGCTTTCTTT CASATQVNTEAFF
TRBJ1-5 . TRBV5-5 TGTGCCAGCAGCACTACAGGGACAAACCAGCCCCAGCATTTT CASSTTGTNQPQHF
TRBJ1-5 . TRBV27 TGTGCCAGCAGTTTATTCGCCGGGTATAGCAATCAGCCCCAGCATTTT CASSLFAGYSNQPQHF
TRBJ1-2 . TRBV29-1 TGCAGCGTCCGACCGGGGAGAGACTATGGCTACACCTTC CSVRPGRDYGYTF
TRBJ2-7 . TRBV6-5 TGTGCCAGCAGTCCCGTCTTTGACAGTAGGCGCGAGCAGTACTTC CASSPVFDSRREQYF
TRBJ2-1 TRBD2 TRBV4-3 TGCGCCAGCTCCAAAGGGCTAGCGGCCTACAATGAGCAGTTCTTC CASSKGLAAYNEQFF
TRBJ1-1 TRBD1 TRBV14 TGTGCCAGCAGCCACCCCTCCAGGGGGACTGAAGCTTTCTTT CASSHPSRGTEAFF
TRBJ2-3 . TRBV7-9 TGTGGCGCGGGACAGAACACAGATACGCAGTATTTT CGAGQNTDTQYF
TRBJ1-2 . TRBV20-1 TGCAGTGTGGTGGAGTTTGAGGGCTACACCTTC CSVVEFEGYTF
TRBJ1-4 . TRBV7-6 TGTGCCAGCAGCTTAGGTGGAGGTCATGAAAAACTGTTTTTT CASSLGGGHEKLFF
TRBJ1-4 TRBD1 TRBV6-5 TGTGCCAGCAGCCAGGTCACAGGGGGGGGAGAAAAACTGTTTTTT CASSQVTGGGEKLFF
TRBJ1-5 . TRBV28 TGTGCCAGCAGTGCCCGCTCTGACAAGTATAGCAATCAGCCCCAGCATTTT CASSARSDKYSNQPQHF
TRBJ2-7 TRBD1 TRBV27 TGTGCCAGCAGTTTATGGGGGACAGGGGGCGGGTACGAGCAGTACTTC CASSLWGTGGGYEQYF